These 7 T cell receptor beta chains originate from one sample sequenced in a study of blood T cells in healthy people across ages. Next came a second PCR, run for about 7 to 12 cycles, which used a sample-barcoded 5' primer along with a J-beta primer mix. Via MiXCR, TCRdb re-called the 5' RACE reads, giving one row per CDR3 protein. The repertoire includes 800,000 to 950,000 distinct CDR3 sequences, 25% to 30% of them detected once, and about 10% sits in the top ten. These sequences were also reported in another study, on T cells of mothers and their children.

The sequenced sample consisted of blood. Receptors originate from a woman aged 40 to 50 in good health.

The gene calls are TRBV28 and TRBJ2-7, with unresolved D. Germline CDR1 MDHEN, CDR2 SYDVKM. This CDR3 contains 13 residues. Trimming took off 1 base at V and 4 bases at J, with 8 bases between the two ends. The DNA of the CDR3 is TGTGCCAGCAGTTTATTAGCCCGATACGAGCAGTACTTC. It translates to CASSLLARYEQYF.

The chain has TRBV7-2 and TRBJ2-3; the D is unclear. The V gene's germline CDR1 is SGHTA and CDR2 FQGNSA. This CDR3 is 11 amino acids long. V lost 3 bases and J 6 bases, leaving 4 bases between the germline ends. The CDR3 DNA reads TGTACCAGCAGCTTGTCGGATACGCAGTATTTT. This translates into CTSSLSDTQYF.

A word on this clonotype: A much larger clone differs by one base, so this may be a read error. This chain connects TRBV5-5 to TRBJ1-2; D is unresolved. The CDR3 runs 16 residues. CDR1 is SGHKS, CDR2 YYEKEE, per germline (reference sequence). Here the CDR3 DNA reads TGTGCCAGCGGCTTGGGTACTGTAGGTTCTAACTATGGCTACACCTTC. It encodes CASGLGTVGSNYGYTF.

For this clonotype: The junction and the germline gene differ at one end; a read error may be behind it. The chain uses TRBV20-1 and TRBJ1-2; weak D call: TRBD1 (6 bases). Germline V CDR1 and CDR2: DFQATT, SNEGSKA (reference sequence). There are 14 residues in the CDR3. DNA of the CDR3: TGCAGTGCTAGAATGCAGGGGAGGAACTATGACTACACCTTC. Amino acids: CSARMQGRNYDYTF.

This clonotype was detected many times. The CDR3 loop reads CASSSPRGAERRETQYF. The CDR3 bases are TGTGCCAGCAGTTCCCCCCGGGGGGCCGAACGGCGGGAGACCCAGTACTTC. The rearrangement links TRBV28 to TRBJ2-5, with D perhaps TRBD2 (7 bases). Trimming stripped 4 bases from V and 5 bases from J, with 23 bases between. CDR1 and CDR2 (germline): MDHEN, SYDVKM. The CDR3 has 17 residues.

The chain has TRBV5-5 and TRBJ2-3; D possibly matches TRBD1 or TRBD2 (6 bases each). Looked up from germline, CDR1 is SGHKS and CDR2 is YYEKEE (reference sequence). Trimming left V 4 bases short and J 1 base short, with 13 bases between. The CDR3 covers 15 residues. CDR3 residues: CASSQEGGRTDTQYF. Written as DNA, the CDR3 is TGTGCCAGCAGCCAGGAAGGGGGGCGCACAGATACGCAGTATTTT.

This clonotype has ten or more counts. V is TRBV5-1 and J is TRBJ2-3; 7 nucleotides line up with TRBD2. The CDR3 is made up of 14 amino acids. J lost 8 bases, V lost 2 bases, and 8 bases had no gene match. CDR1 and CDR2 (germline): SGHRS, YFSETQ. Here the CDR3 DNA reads TGCGCCAGCAGCTTATGGGCGGGGGATGGTACGCAGTATTTT. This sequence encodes CASSLWAGDGTQYF.